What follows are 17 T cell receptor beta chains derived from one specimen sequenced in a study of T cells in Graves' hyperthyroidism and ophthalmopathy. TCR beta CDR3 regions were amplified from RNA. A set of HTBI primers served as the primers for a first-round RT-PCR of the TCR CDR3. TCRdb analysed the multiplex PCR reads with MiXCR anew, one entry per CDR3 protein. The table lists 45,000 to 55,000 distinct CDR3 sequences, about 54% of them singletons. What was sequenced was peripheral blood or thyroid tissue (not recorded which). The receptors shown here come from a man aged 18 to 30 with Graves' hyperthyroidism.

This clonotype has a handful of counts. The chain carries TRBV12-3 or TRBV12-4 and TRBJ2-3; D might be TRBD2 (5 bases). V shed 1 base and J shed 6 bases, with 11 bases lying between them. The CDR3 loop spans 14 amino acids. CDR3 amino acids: CASSLGLSGDTQYF. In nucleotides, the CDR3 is TGTGCCAGCAGTTTAGGTTTGAGCGGCGATACGCAGTATTTT.

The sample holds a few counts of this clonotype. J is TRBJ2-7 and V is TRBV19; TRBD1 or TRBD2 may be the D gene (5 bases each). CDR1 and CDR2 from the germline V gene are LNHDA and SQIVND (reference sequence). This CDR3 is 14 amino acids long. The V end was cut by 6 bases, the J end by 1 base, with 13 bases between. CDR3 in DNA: TGTGCCAGTAGCATCGGGACGGGGTCCTACGAGCAGTACTTC. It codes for CASSIGTGSYEQYF. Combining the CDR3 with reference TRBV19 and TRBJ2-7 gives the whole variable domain DGGITQSPKYLFRKEGQNVTLSCEQNLNHDAMYWYRQDPGQGLRLIYYSQIVNDFQKGDIAEGYSVSREKKESFPLTVTSAQKNPTAFYLCASSIGTGSYEQYFGPGTRLTVT.

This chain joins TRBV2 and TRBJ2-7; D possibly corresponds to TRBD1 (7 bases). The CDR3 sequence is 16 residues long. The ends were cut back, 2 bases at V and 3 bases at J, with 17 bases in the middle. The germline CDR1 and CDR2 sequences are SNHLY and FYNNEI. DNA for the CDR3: TGTGCCAGCAGTGAAAAACCCCAGGGGGGCGACTACGAGCAGTACTTC. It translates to CASSEKPQGGDYEQYF.

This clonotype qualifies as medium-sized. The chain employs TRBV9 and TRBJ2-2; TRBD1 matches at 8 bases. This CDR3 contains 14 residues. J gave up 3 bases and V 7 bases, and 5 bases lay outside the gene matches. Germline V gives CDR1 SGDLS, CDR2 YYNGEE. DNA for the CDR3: TGTGCCAGCGGAACGACAGGGGACACCGGGGAGCTGTTTTTT. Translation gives CASGTTGDTGELFF.

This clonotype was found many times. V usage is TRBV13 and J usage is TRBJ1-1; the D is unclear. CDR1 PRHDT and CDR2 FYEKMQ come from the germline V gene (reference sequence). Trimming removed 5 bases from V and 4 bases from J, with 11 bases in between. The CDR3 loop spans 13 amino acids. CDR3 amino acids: CASSPRAATEAFF. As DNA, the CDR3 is TGTGCCAGCAGCCCGCGCGCAGCCACTGAAGCTTTCTTT.

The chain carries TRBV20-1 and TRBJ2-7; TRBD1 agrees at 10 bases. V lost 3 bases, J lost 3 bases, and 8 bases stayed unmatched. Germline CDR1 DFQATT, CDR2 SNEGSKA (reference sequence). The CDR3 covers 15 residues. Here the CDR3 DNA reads TGCAGTGCTAGGAGCCGGGACAGGGGCATCTACGAGCAGTACTTC. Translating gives CSARSRDRGIYEQYF.

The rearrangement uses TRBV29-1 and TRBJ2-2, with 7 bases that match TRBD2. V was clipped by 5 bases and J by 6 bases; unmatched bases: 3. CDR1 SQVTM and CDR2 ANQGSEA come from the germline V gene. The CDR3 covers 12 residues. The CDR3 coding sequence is TGCAGCGTTACTAGCGCGGCCGGGGAGCTGTTTTTT. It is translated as CSVTSAAGELFF.

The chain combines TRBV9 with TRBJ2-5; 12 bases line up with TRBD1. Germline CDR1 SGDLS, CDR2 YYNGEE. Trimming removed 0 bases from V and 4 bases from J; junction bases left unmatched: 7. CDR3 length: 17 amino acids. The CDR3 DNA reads TGTGCCAGCAGCGTAGAGACGGGACAGGGGGCGGCAGAGACCCAGTACTTC. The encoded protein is CASSVETGQGAAETQYF.

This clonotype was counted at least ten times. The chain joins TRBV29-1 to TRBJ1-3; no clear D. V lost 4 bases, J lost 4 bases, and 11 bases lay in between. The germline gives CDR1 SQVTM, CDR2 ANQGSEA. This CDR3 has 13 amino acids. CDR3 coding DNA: TGCAGCGTTGTACCGGGAAGAGGAAACACCATATATTTT. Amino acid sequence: CSVVPGRGNTIYF.

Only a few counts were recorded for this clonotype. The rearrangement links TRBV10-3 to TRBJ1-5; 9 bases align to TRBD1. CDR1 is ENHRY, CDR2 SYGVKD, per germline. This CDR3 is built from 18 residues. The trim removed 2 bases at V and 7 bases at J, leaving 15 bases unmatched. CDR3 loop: CAISEPTPGQGLYQPQHF. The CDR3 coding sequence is TGTGCCATCAGTGAGCCCACCCCGGGACAGGGTTTATACCAGCCCCAGCATTTT.

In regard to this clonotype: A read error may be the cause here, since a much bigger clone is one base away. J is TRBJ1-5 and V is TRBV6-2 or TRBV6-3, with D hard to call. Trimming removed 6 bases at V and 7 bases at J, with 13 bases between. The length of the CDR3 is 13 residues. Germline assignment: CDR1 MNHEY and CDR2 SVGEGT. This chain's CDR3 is CASREHGAQPQHF. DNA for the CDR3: TGTGCCAGCAGAGAGCATGGAGCACAGCCCCAGCATTTT.

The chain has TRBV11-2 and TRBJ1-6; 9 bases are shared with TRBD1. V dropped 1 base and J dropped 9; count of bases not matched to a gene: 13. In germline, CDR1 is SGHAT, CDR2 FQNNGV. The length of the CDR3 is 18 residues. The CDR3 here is CASSLGAFGTGPISPLHF. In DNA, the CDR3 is TGTGCCAGCAGCTTAGGGGCCTTCGGGACAGGGCCGATTTCACCCCTCCACTTT. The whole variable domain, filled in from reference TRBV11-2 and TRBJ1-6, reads EAGVAQSPRYKIIEKRQSVAFWCNPISGHATLYWYQQILGQGPKLLIQFQNNGVVDDSQLPKDRFSAERLKGVDSTLKIQPAKLEDSAVYLCASSLGAFGTGPISPLHFGNGTRLTVT.

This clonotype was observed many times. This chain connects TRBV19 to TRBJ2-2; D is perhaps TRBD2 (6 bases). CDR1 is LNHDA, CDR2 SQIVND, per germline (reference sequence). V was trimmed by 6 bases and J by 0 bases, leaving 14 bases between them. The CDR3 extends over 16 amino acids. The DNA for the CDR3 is TGTGCCAGTAGACCCCCGGGGGTGCCGAACACCGGGGAGCTGTTTTTT. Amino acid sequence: CASRPPGVPNTGELFF.

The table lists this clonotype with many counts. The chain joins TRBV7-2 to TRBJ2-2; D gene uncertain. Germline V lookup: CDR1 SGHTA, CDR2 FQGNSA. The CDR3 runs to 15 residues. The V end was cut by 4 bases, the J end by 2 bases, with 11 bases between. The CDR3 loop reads CASSSPGINTGELFF. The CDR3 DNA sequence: TGTGCCAGCAGCTCGCCTGGGATTAACACCGGGGAGCTGTTTTTT.

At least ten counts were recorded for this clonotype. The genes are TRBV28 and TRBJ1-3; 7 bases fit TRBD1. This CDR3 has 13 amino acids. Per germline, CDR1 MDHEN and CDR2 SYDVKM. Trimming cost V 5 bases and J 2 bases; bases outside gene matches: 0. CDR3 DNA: TGTGCCAGCAGTGGGACAGCTGGAAACACCATATATTTT. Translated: CASSGTAGNTIYF. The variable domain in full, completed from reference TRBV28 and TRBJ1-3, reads DVKVTQSSRYLVKRTGEKVFLECVQDMDHENMFWYRQDPGLGLRLIYFSYDVKMKEKGDIPEGYSVSREKKERFSLILESASTNQTSMYLCASSGTAGNTIYFGEGSWLTVV.

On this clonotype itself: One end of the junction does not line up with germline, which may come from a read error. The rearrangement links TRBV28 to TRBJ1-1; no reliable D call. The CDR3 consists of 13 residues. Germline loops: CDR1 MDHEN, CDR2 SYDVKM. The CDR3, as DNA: TGTGCCAGCAGTTTACTTGGGAACACTGGAGCTTTCTTT. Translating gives CASSLLGNTGAFF.

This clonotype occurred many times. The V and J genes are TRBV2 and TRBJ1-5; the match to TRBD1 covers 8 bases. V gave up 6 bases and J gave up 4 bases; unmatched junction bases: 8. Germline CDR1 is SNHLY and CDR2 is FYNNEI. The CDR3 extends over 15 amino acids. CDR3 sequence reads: CASRGGTGLNQPQHF. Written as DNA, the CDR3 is TGTGCCAGCAGAGGAGGGACAGGCCTGAATCAGCCCCAGCATTTT.